Included here is one T cell receptor (beta chain) sequence, with context. This entry belongs to a study of blood T cell repertoires in COVID-19. In the original processing: Scientists estimated how many nucleated cells there were by amplifying reference gene primers. The assay was immunoSEQ multiplex PCR, and TCRdb's table has in-frame clones only and misses some. Clone size and the V and J calls come from that table; the DNA yielded D and trimming. The sample includes approximately 44,000 clones, 87% seen only once; the top ten take 4.3%. Between the trimmed V and J ends, which lost 4 bases and 1 base, there was a span of 9 bases. Germline V gene lookup returns CDR1 SGHRS and CDR2 YFSETQ. This CDR3 has 14 amino acids.

Sequencing used peripheral blood. This TCR derives from a man in his sixties with acute or convalescent COVID-19. This chain uses TRBV5-1 with TRBJ1-5; weak D call: TRBD1 (6 bases). This chain's CDR3 is CASSLGQSNQPQHF. The CDR3 nucleotides read TGCGCCAGCAGCCTCGGACAGAGCAATCAGCCCCAGCATTTT.